Below, one TCR beta chain is given with its context. Its cognate antigen is unknown. This specimen belongs to a study of beta chain features in type 1 diabetes. At the level of the study: Patient and healthy donor groups were alike in age, gender and cell yields. All samples together contributed around 98,000,000 sorted cells for examination. Study-level points and caveats: Researchers report that Type 1 diabetes patients had moderately but significantly shorter TCRB CDR3s across all four CD4+ subsets.

Expressed TCRB transcripts were sequenced because the isolated RNA had all been reverse transcribed beforehand. Assay used: immunoSEQ multiplex PCR; TCRdb lists only in-frame clones, some missing. The table shows roughly 260,000 clones, with 20% occurring only once. Every donor provided one heparinised blood draw, which averaged approximately 120 mL. CD4+ naive, central memory, regulatory and stem cell-like memory cells were sorted via CD45RO/CCR7/CD25/CD127/CD95/CD27. The germline gives CDR1 KGHSH, CDR2 LQKENI. The V end was cut by 4 bases, the J end by 9 bases, with 12 bases between. The CDR3 runs 13 residues.

The source material was naive CD4+ T cells from blood. The chain couples TRBV18 to TRBJ2-2; TRBD2 might be the D (5 bases). The receptor comes from a woman aged 40 to 50 with type 1 diabetes. The CDR3 bases are TGTGCCAGCTCACAGGGAGATGAGCGGGAGCTGTTTTTT. Residues: CASSQGDERELFF.